Below, one TCR beta chain is given with its context. The sample is drawn from a study of blood T cell repertoires in COVID-19. Study in general: COVID-19 samples, acute and convalescent, were from the United States, Italy and Spain.

Libraries were prepared by immunoSEQ multiplex PCR; TCRdb keeps only in-frame clonotypes and omits some of them. The data contain fewer than 500,000 clones, approximately 90% of them singletons. From germline, CDR1 is SNHLY and CDR2 FYNNEI. The germline V and J ends were trimmed by 1 base and 2 bases, with 15 bases remaining between them. This CDR3 is built from 16 residues. This sequence originates from a woman in her 30s with acute or convalescent COVID-19. V and J are TRBV2 and TRBJ2-7; the D gene is possibly TRBD1 (5 bases). The sample comprised peripheral blood. CDR3 DNA: TGTGCCAGCAGTGAAGGGGCCCCCGCAGGGACCTACGAGCAGTACTTC. Its protein product is CASSEGAPAGTYEQYF.